In this sample, the clone carrying this T cell receptor (beta chain) turned up a few times. Its antigen is not known. The germline V and J ends were trimmed by 6 bases and 1 base, with 14 bases remaining between them. The CDR3 sequence is 15 residues long. CDR1 and CDR2 from the germline V gene are SNHLY and FYNNEI. A second about 7 to 11 cycle PCR used barcoded and J-beta primers. TCRdb redid the calling of the 5' RACE reads with MiXCR, one entry per CDR3 protein. The data show around 1,000,000 distinct CDR3 sequences, 35% to 45% seen once. This sample stems from a study of blood T cells in healthy people across ages. Study-wide results and limits: It was held that the diversity estimates obtained from one million T cells were underestimates.

This rearrangement joins TRBV2 to TRBJ2-3; tentative D call: TRBD1 (6 bases). The clonotype comes from a man younger than 35 in good health. The sample taken for sequencing was blood. The CDR3 bases are TGTGCCAGCAGCGGGACCGCAGGGGGCACAGATACGCAGTATTTT. This gives the protein CASSGTAGGTDTQYF.